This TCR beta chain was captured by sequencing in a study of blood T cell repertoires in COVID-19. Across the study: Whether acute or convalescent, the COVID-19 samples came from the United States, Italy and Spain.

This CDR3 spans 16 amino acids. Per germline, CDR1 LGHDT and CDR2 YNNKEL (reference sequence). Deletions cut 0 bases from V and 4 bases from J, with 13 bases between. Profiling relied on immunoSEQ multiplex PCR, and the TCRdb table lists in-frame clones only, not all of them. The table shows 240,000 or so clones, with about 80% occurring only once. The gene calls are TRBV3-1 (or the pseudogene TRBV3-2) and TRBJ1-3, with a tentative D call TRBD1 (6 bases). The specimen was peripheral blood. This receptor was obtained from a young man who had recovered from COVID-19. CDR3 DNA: TGTGCCAGCAGCCAAGAGTTCCCGGGGGGCGGAAACACCATATATTTT. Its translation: CASSQEFPGGGNTIYF.